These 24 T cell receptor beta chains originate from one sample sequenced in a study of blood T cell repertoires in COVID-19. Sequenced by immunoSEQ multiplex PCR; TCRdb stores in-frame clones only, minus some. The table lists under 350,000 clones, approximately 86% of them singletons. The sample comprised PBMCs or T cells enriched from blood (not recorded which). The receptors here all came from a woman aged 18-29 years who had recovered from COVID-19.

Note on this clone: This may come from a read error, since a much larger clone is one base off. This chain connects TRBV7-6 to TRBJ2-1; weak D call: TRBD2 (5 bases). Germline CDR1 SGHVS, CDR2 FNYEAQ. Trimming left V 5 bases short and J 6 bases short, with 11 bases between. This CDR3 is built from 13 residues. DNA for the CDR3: TGTGCCAGCAGCGTTACCAGCGGCAATGAGCAGTTCTTC. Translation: CASSVTSGNEQFF.

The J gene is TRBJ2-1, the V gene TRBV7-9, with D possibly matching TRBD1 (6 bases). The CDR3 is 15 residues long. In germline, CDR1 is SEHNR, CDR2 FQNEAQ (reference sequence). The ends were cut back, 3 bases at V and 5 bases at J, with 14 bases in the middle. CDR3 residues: CASSFPGGRNNEQFF. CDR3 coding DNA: TGTGCCAGCAGCTTCCCTGGGGGCAGGAACAATGAGCAGTTCTTC.

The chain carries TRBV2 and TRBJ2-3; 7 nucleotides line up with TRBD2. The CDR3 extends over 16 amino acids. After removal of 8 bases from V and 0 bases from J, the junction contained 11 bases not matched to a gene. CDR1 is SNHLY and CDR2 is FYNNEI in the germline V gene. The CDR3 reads CASLGGGGSSTDTQYF. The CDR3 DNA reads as TGTGCCAGCCTCGGGGGTGGCGGGAGTAGCACAGATACGCAGTATTTT.

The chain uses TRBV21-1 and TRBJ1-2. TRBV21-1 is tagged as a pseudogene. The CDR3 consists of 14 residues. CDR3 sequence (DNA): TGTGCCAGCAGCAAAGGAGATGCTGTCGATGGCTACACCTTC. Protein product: CASSKGDAVDGYTF.

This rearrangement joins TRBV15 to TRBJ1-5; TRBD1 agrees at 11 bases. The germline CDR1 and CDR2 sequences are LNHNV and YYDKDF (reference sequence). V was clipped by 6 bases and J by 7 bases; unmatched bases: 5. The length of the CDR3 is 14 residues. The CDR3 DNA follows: TGTGCCACCAGTCGGGACAGGGGGAGCCAGCCCCAGCATTTT. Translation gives CATSRDRGSQPQHF. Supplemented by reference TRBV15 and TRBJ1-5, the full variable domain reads DAMVIQNPRYQVTQFGKPVTLSCSQTLNHNVMYWYQQKSSQAPKLLFHYYDKDFNNEADTPDNFQSRRPNTSFCFLDIRSPGLGDTAMYLCATSRDRGSQPQHFGDGTRLSIL.

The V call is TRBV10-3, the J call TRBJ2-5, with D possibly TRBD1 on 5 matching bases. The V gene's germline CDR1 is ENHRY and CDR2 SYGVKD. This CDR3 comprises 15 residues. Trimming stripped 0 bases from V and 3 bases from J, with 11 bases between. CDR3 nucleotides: TGTGCCATCAGTGAGTCAGAGCAGGGTGAAGAGACCCAGTACTTC. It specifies CAISESEQGEETQYF.

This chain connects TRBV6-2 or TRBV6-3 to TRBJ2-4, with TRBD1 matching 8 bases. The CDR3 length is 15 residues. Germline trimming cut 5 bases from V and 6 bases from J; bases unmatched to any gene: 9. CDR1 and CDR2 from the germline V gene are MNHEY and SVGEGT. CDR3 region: CASSGRGQGINIQYF. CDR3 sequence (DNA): TGTGCCAGCAGTGGCCGCGGACAGGGAATAAACATTCAGTACTTC.

The CDR3 loop is CASSDPGWRDIEKLFF. In DNA form, the CDR3 reads TGTGCCAGTAGTGACCCCGGATGGAGGGATATCGAAAAACTGTTTTTT. The chain uses TRBV19 and TRBJ1-4; unclear D gene. The CDR3 is made up of 16 amino acids. Trimming removed 5 bases from V and 8 bases from J, with 21 bases in between. CDR1 is LNHDA and CDR2 is SQIVND in the germline V gene (reference sequence). Supplemented by reference TRBV19 and TRBJ1-4, the full variable domain reads DGGITQSPKYLFRKEGQNVTLSCEQNLNHDAMYWYRQDPGQGLRLIYYSQIVNDFQKGDIAEGYSVSREKKESFPLTVTSAQKNPTAFYLCASSDPGWRDIEKLFFGSGTQLSVL.

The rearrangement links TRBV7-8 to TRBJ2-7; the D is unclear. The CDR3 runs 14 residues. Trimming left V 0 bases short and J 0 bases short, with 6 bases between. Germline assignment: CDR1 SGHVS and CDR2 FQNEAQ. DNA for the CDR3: TGTGCCAGCAGCTTAGCGACAAACTCCTACGAGCAGTACTTC. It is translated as CASSLATNSYEQYF.

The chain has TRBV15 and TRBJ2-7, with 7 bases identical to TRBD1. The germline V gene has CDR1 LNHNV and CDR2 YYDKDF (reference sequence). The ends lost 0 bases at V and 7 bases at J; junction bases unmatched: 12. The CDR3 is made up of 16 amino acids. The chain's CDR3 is CATSRDIDRAMGEQYF. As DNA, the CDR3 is TGTGCCACCAGCAGAGATATTGACAGGGCCATGGGGGAGCAGTACTTC.

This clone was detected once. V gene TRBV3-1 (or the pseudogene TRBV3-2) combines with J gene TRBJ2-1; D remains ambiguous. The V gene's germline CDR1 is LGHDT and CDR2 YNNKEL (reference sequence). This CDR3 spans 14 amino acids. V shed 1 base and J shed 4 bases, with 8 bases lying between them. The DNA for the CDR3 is TGTGCCAGCAGCCAAGGGCTCGGGTACAATGAGCAGTTCTTC. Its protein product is CASSQGLGYNEQFF.

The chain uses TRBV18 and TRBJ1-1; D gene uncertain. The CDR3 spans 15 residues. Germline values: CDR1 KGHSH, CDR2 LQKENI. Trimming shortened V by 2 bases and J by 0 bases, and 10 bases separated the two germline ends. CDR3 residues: CASSPDNRVNTEAFF. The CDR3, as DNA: TGTGCCAGCTCACCAGATAACAGAGTGAACACTGAAGCTTTCTTT.

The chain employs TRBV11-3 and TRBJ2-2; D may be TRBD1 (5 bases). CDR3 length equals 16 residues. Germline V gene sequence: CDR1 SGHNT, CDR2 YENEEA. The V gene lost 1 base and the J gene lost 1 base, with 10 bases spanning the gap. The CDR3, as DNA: TGTGCCAGCAGCTTAGGCCCGACAGTGAACACCGGGGAGCTGTTTTTT. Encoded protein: CASSLGPTVNTGELFF. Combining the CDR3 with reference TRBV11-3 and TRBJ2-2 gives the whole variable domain EAGVVQSPRYKIIEKKQPVAFWCNPISGHNTLYWYLQNLGQGPELLIRYENEEAVDDSQLPKDRFSAERLKGVDSTLKIQPAELGDSAVYLCASSLGPTVNTGELFFGEGSRLTVL.

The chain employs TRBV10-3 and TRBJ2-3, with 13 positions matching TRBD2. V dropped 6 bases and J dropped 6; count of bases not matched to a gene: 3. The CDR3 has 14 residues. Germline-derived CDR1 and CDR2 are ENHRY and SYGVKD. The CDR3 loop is CAIRMTSGGDTQYF. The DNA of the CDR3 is TGTGCCATCAGGATGACTAGCGGGGGGGATACGCAGTATTTT.

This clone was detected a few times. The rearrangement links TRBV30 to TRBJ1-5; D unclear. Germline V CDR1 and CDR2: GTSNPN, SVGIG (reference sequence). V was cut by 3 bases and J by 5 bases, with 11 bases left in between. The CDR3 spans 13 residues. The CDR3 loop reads CAWRRQHDQPQHF. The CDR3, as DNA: TGTGCCTGGAGGAGACAACACGATCAGCCCCAGCATTTT. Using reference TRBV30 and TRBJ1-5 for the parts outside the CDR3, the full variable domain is SQTIHQWPATLVQPVGSPLSLECTVEGTSNPNLYWYRQAAGRGLQLLFYSVGIGQISSEVPQNLSASRPQDRQFILSSKKLLLSDSGFYLCAWRRQHDQPQHFGDGTRLSIL.

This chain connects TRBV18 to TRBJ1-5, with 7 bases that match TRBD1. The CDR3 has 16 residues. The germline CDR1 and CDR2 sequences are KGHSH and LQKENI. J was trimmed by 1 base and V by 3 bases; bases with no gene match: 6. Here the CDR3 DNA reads TGTGCCAGCTCACCGGTAGGGGGCTGGAGCAATCAGCCCCAGCATTTT. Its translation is CASSPVGGWSNQPQHF.

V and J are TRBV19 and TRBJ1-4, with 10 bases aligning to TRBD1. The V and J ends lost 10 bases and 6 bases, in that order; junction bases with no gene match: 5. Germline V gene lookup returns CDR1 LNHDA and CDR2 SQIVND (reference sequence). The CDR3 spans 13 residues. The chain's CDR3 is CATRTGGYEKLFF. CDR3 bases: TGTGCCACCAGGACAGGGGGATATGAAAAACTGTTTTTT.

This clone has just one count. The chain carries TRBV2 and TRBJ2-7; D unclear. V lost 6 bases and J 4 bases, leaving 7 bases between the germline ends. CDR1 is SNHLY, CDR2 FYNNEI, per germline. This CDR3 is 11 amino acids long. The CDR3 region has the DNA TGTGCCAGCAGCGATCGGTACGAGCAGTACTTC. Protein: CASSDRYEQYF.

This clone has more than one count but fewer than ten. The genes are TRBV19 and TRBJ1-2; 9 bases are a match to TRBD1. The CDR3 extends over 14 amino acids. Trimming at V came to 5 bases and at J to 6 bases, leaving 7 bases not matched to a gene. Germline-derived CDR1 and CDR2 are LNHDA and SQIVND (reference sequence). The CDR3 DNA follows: TGTGCCAGTAGTCCCTGGGACAGGGAAGATGGCTACACCTTC. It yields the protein CASSPWDREDGYTF.

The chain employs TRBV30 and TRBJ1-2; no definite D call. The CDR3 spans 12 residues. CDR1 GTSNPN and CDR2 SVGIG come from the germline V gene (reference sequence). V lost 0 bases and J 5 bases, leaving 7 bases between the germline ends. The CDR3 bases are TGTGCCTGGAGTGTAGCCCTATATGGCTACACCTTC. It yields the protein CAWSVALYGYTF.

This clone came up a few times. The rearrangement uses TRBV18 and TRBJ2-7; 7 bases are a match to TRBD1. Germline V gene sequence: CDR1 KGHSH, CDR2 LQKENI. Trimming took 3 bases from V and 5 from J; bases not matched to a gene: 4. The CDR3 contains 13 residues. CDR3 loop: CASSPGTADEQYF. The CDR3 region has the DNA TGTGCCAGCTCACCTGGGACAGCGGACGAGCAGTACTTC.

CDR3 region: CAWNRLYNEQFF. The CDR3 DNA follows: TGTGCCTGGAATAGACTGTACAATGAGCAGTTCTTC. The J gene is TRBJ2-1, the V gene TRBV30, with no clear D. Germline V gives CDR1 GTSNPN, CDR2 SVGIG (reference sequence). This CDR3 region has 12 residues. V was shortened by 4 bases and J by 4 bases, with 8 bases between the two germline ends.

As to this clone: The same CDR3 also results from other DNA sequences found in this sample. The DNA of the CDR3 is TGCGCCAGCAGCACGGGACAGGGCTATGGCTACACCTTC. Translated, it gives CASSTGQGYGYTF. The chain links TRBV5-1 to TRBJ1-2, with 9 nucleotides matching TRBD1. Germline-derived CDR1 and CDR2 are SGHRS and YFSETQ. The CDR3 covers 13 residues. J was trimmed by 4 bases and V by 4 bases; bases with no gene match: 2.

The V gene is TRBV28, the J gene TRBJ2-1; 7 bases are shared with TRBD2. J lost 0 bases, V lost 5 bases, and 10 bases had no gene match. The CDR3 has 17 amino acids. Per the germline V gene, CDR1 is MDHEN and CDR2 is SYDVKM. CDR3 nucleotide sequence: TGTGCCAGCAGTGGTCGGGGGAGCGGGGCCTCCTACAATGAGCAGTTCTTC. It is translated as CASSGRGSGASYNEQFF. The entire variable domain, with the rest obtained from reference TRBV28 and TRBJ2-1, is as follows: DVKVTQSSRYLVKRTGEKVFLECVQDMDHENMFWYRQDPGLGLRLIYFSYDVKMKEKGDIPEGYSVSREKKERFSLILESASTNQTSMYLCASSGRGSGASYNEQFFGPGTRLTVL.